The clone carrying this T cell receptor (beta chain) was counted ten times or more. Its target is unknown. This entry comes from a study of T cells in Graves' hyperthyroidism and ophthalmopathy. Study-level information: Before treatment of any kind, peripheral blood was taken at initial diagnosis.

Authors of the study amplified TCR beta CDR3 regions from RNA transcripts. First-round RT-PCR of the TCR CDR3 relied on the HTBI primer set. One entry per CDR3 protein, called by TCRdb with MiXCR from the multiplex PCR reads. The top ten clones hold over 8.5% of a sample with under 400,000 distinct CDR3 sequences, about 12% of them seen once. The authors deemed Graves' hyperthyroidism stable absent ophthalmopathy progression within 18 months. The PBMCs had their origin in less than 13 ml of fresh peripheral blood. Germline V lookup: CDR1 SEHNR, CDR2 FQNEAQ (reference sequence). This CDR3 has 13 residues. Trimming removed 6 bases from V and 1 base from J; junction bases left unmatched: 2. Study-level results: Ophthalmopathy was told apart from stable hyperthyroidism by a 13 V-J model.

The chain employs TRBV7-9 and TRBJ2-5; 7 bases are a match to TRBD1. Sequencing was performed on blood. The receptor's source is a woman aged 18 to 35 with Graves' hyperthyroidism. Here the CDR3 DNA reads TGTGCCAGCAGTGGGACAGCCCAAGAGACCCAGTACTTC. Its translation: CASSGTAQETQYF.